A selection of T cell receptor beta chains follows, all from one sample in a study. A single record per CDR3 protein comes from TCRdb applying MiXCR to the RT-PCR reads. This sample carries fewer than 800,000 distinct CDR3 sequences, 12% to 15% of them seen once, and the ten largest clones take 3.6%. The sample was memory CD4+ T cells from blood. The receptors here all came from a female donor in good health, serving as a healthy control. The CDR3 runs from the conserved cysteine through the conserved F or W. Fields, in order: D gene, J gene, clone size, V gene, CDR3 protein, CDR3 DNA. The D gene is left open where the match is weak. The listing skips clone size in some rows; elsewhere it reads once, few, many or a size class.

d_gene: TRBD1
j_gene: TRBJ2-7
abundance: NA
v_gene: TRBV5-5
CDR3aa: CASSRTGTGSHEQYF
CDR3nt: TGTGCCAGCAGCAGGACCGGGACAGGGTCCCACGAGCAGTACTTC

d_gene: NA
j_gene: TRBJ2-7
abundance: NA
v_gene: TRBV3-1
CDR3aa: CASSQASPGSQYEQYF
CDR3nt: TGTGCCAGCAGCCAAGCTTCTCCCGGGAGCCAGTACGAGCAGTACTTC

d_gene: TRBD2
j_gene: TRBJ2-4
abundance: NA
v_gene: TRBV6-1
CDR3aa: CASRRLAGGENIQYF
CDR3nt: TGTGCCAGCAGGCGACTAGCGGGCGGGGAAAACATTCAGTACTTC

d_gene: NA
j_gene: TRBJ2-7
abundance: many
v_gene: TRBV5-1
CDR3aa: CASSTTGTKPYEQYF
CDR3nt: TGCGCCAGCAGCACAACAGGGACGAAACCCTACGAGCAGTACTTC

d_gene: NA
j_gene: TRBJ2-5
abundance: many
v_gene: TRBV6-1
CDR3aa: CASSEPPGRGETQYF
CDR3nt: TGTGCCAGCAGTGAACCGCCGGGCCGAGGAGAGACCCAGTACTTC

d_gene: TRBD1
j_gene: TRBJ1-6
abundance: NA
v_gene: TRBV7-2
CDR3aa: CASSLKQGSNSPLHF
CDR3nt: TGTGCCAGCAGTTTGAAACAGGGGTCCAATTCACCCCTCCACTTT

d_gene: NA
j_gene: TRBJ2-1
abundance: NA
v_gene: TRBV12-3/TRBV12-4
CDR3aa: CASSPGRHYNEQFF
CDR3nt: TGTGCCAGCAGTCCGGGACGCCACTACAATGAGCAGTTCTTC

d_gene: NA
j_gene: TRBJ1-6
abundance: few
v_gene: TRBV4-3
CDR3aa: CASSQAEGGSPLHF
CDR3nt: TGCGCCAGCAGCCAAGCTGAGGGGGGTTCACCCCTCCACTTT

d_gene: NA
j_gene: TRBJ2-1
abundance: many
v_gene: TRBV6-4
CDR3aa: CASSDVHEQFF
CDR3nt: TGTGCCAGCAGTGACGTTCATGAGCAGTTCTTC

d_gene: NA
j_gene: TRBJ2-5
abundance: once
v_gene: TRBV6-1
CDR3aa: CASERNLQETQYF
CDR3nt: TGTGCCAGCGAACGGAACCTACAAGAGACCCAGTACTTC

d_gene: TRBD2
j_gene: TRBJ2-1
abundance: NA
v_gene: TRBV7-2
CDR3aa: CASSRTGLAANEQFF
CDR3nt: TGTGCCAGCAGCCGAACGGGACTAGCGGCCAATGAGCAGTTCTTC

d_gene: TRBD2
j_gene: TRBJ2-5
abundance: many
v_gene: TRBV6-5
CDR3aa: CASSNLLAGKETQYF
CDR3nt: TGTGCCAGCAGTAACCTTTTAGCGGGAAAAGAGACCCAGTACTTC

d_gene: NA
j_gene: TRBJ2-3
abundance: few
v_gene: TRBV6-5
CDR3aa: CASSPGGGRGDTQYF
CDR3nt: TGTGCCAGCAGCCCAGGGGGCGGGAGAGGAGATACGCAGTATTTT

d_gene: NA
j_gene: TRBJ2-7
abundance: many
v_gene: TRBV29-1
CDR3aa: CSVEQGAGEQYF
CDR3nt: TGCAGCGTTGAACAGGGAGCGGGCGAGCAGTACTTC

d_gene: NA
j_gene: TRBJ2-7
abundance: NA
v_gene: TRBV6-5
CDR3aa: CASSYQKGYEQYF
CDR3nt: TGTGCCAGCAGTTATCAAAAGGGCTACGAGCAGTACTTC

d_gene: NA
j_gene: TRBJ2-6
abundance: NA
v_gene: TRBV7-9
CDR3aa: CASSSPGGEKYSGANVLTF
CDR3nt: TGTGCCAGCAGCTCCCCGGGCGGGGAAAAATACTCTGGGGCCAACGTCCTGACTTTC

d_gene: NA
j_gene: TRBJ2-1
abundance: few
v_gene: TRBV7-2
CDR3aa: CASSLGAQGARYNEQFF
CDR3nt: TGTGCCAGCAGCTTAGGGGCCCAGGGAGCGAGGTACAATGAGCAGTTCTTC

d_gene: NA
j_gene: TRBJ1-1
abundance: few
v_gene: TRBV7-2
CDR3aa: CASSLQSGDTEAFF
CDR3nt: TGTGCCAGCAGCCTGCAATCAGGGGACACTGAAGCTTTCTTT

d_gene: NA
j_gene: TRBJ1-1
abundance: many
v_gene: TRBV4-3
CDR3aa: CASSRDSLNTEAFF
CDR3nt: TGCGCCAGCAGCAGAGACAGTTTGAACACTGAAGCTTTCTTT

d_gene: NA
j_gene: TRBJ1-1
abundance: few
v_gene: TRBV12-3/TRBV12-4
CDR3aa: CASSTGVGPFF
CDR3nt: TGTGCCAGCAGCACCGGTGTTGGGCCTTTCTTT

d_gene: NA
j_gene: TRBJ2-7
abundance: NA
v_gene: TRBV2
CDR3aa: CASAAWTLDEQYF
CDR3nt: TGTGCCAGCGCCGCTTGGACGCTCGACGAGCAGTACTTC

d_gene: NA
j_gene: TRBJ2-1
abundance: many
v_gene: TRBV7-2
CDR3aa: CASSFGGHNEQFF
CDR3nt: TGTGCCAGCAGCTTCGGCGGACACAATGAGCAGTTCTTC

d_gene: NA
j_gene: TRBJ1-2
abundance: many
v_gene: TRBV6-2/TRBV6-3
CDR3aa: CAITTPGDGYTF
CDR3nt: TGTGCCATTACGACCCCAGGAGATGGCTACACCTTC

d_gene: NA
j_gene: TRBJ1-6
abundance: many
v_gene: TRBV9
CDR3aa: CASSAAGTANSPLHF
CDR3nt: TGTGCCAGCAGCGCCGCCGGGACGGCCAATTCACCCCTCCACTTT

d_gene: NA
j_gene: TRBJ2-1
abundance: few
v_gene: TRBV6-1
CDR3aa: CASNRNRDNEQFF
CDR3nt: TGTGCCAGCAACCGCAACCGCGACAATGAGCAGTTCTTC

d_gene: NA
j_gene: TRBJ2-5
abundance: few
v_gene: TRBV5-5
CDR3aa: CASSLVISGGETQYF
CDR3nt: TGTGCCAGCAGCTTGGTAATTTCTGGGGGGGAGACCCAGTACTTC

d_gene: TRBD1
j_gene: TRBJ2-7
abundance: many
v_gene: TRBV7-3
CDR3aa: CASSLRSRTGGKQDEQYF
CDR3nt: TGTGCCAGCAGCTTACGGTCAAGGACAGGGGGTAAACAGGACGAGCAGTACTTC

d_gene: NA
j_gene: TRBJ1-5
abundance: many
v_gene: TRBV10-3
CDR3aa: CAIRSRVGQPQHF
CDR3nt: TGTGCCATCAGGTCTCGGGTGGGGCAGCCCCAGCATTTT

d_gene: TRBD2
j_gene: TRBJ2-1
abundance: many
v_gene: TRBV4-1
CDR3aa: CASSQERIAGYQFF
CDR3nt: TGCGCCAGCAGCCAAGAAAGGATAGCGGGGTACCAGTTCTTC

d_gene: NA
j_gene: TRBJ2-1
abundance: few
v_gene: TRBV4-3
CDR3aa: CASSHRAGTEQFF
CDR3nt: TGCGCCAGCAGCCACCGGGCCGGGACAGAGCAGTTCTTC

d_gene: NA
j_gene: TRBJ1-2
abundance: NA
v_gene: TRBV19
CDR3aa: CASSSGRGYGYTF
CDR3nt: TGTGCCAGCTCATCTGGGCGCGGCTATGGCTACACCTTC

d_gene: NA
j_gene: TRBJ2-3
abundance: few
v_gene: TRBV6-1
CDR3aa: CASSQTLTRTDTQYF
CDR3nt: TGTGCCAGCAGCCAGACCCTAACCCGCACAGATACGCAGTATTTT

d_gene: NA
j_gene: TRBJ2-1
abundance: many
v_gene: TRBV7-2
CDR3aa: CASSLGGAVNNEQFF
CDR3nt: TGTGCCAGCAGCTTAGGAGGCGCAGTGAACAATGAGCAGTTCTTC

d_gene: NA
j_gene: TRBJ1-2
abundance: NA
v_gene: TRBV20-1
CDR3aa: CSARVGGFRDYGYTF
CDR3nt: TGCAGTGCTAGAGTAGGAGGGTTTCGGGACTATGGCTACACCTTC

d_gene: TRBD1
j_gene: TRBJ1-6
abundance: NA
v_gene: TRBV20-1
CDR3aa: CSAIQGGSYNSPLHF
CDR3nt: TGCAGTGCGATACAGGGGGGGTCCTATAATTCACCCCTCCACTTT

d_gene: NA
j_gene: TRBJ2-5
abundance: few
v_gene: TRBV15
CDR3aa: CATSRGGIGQQETQYF
CDR3nt: TGTGCCACCAGCAGAGGGGGTATTGGGCAGCAAGAGACCCAGTACTTC

d_gene: NA
j_gene: TRBJ1-1
abundance: many
v_gene: TRBV6-5
CDR3aa: CASSYQTLNTEAFF
CDR3nt: TGTGCCAGCAGTTATCAGACCTTGAACACTGAAGCTTTCTTT

d_gene: NA
j_gene: TRBJ2-7
abundance: NA
v_gene: TRBV4-1
CDR3aa: CASSQGHIYEQYF
CDR3nt: TGCGCCAGCAGCCAAGGTCACATCTACGAGCAGTACTTC

d_gene: TRBD1
j_gene: TRBJ1-5
abundance: few
v_gene: TRBV27
CDR3aa: CASSLEARGGNQPQHF
CDR3nt: TGTGCCAGCAGTTTAGAGGCCAGGGGGGGCAATCAGCCCCAGCATTTT

d_gene: NA
j_gene: TRBJ2-2
abundance: NA
v_gene: TRBV5-1
CDR3aa: CASSLSGASGELFF
CDR3nt: TGCGCCAGCAGCTTGTCAGGGGCGTCCGGGGAGCTGTTTTTT

d_gene: TRBD1
j_gene: TRBJ1-3
abundance: few
v_gene: TRBV20-1
CDR3aa: CSASTGVLENTIYF
CDR3nt: TGCAGTGCTTCGACAGGGGTCTTGGAAAACACCATATATTTT

d_gene: NA
j_gene: TRBJ1-2
abundance: many
v_gene: TRBV12-3/TRBV12-4
CDR3aa: CASSFGSGYTF
CDR3nt: TGTGCCAGCAGTTTTGGGTCCGGCTACACCTTC

d_gene: NA
j_gene: TRBJ1-6
abundance: few
v_gene: TRBV6-1
CDR3aa: CASSELGQRDSPLHF
CDR3nt: TGTGCCAGCAGTGAACTCGGACAGAGGGATTCACCCCTCCACTTT

d_gene: TRBD2
j_gene: TRBJ2-3
abundance: few
v_gene: TRBV5-1
CDR3aa: CASSFGSGSDTQYF
CDR3nt: TGCGCCAGCAGCTTTGGTAGCGGGAGCGATACGCAGTATTTT

d_gene: NA
j_gene: TRBJ2-3
abundance: few
v_gene: TRBV7-9
CDR3aa: CASRSSGDTQYF
CDR3nt: TGTGCCAGCAGGTCGTCGGGAGATACGCAGTATTTT